The entry below gives a single T cell receptor beta chain sequence along with its context. Its antigen is unknown. Here immunoSEQ multiplex PCR was the method, and the copy in TCRdb shows in-frame clones only, minus some. The data show roughly 100,000 clones, with roughly 90% seen just once and about 3% held by the top ten. The data were taken from a study of OX40 agonist ivuxolimab in advanced cancers. Notes on the study in general: More expanded clones were found, on average, in CD8+ than in CD4+ T cells.

Trimming pared 0 bases from V and 7 bases from J, leaving 7 bases between. Germline V gene lookup returns CDR1 MNHEY and CDR2 SVGAGI. The CDR3 sequence is 13 residues long. J is TRBJ2-1 and V is TRBV6-5; no firm D call. The clonotype comes from an adult with an advanced solid tumor such as melanoma, head and neck, liver or kidney cancer. The material was CD4+ or CD8+ T cells sorted from blood, obtained in a trial of the OX40 agonist ivuxolimab. In nucleotides, the CDR3 is TGTGCCAGCAGTTACTCCTCAGTAAATGAGCAGTTCTTC. It specifies CASSYSSVNEQFF.